Listed here is a single TCR beta chain. This clone was observed a few times. Its antigen remains unidentified. Per-nucleotide qualities are absent, and no much larger clonotype sits a single base away. The sample is drawn from a study of chemoradiotherapy in HPV16-positive cancers (dated by TCRdb to about 2022). Broadly, across the study: Candidate HPV-specific T-cell clones and common TCR motifs were defined through functional T-cell assays on cells from two HPV16-positive patients. The study asked whether T-cell immunity to the HPV oncoproteins E6 and E7 changes during chemoradiotherapy and whether this immunity affects survival. Next, the candidate HPV-specific TCRs and motifs were followed in TCR repertoires from roughly 90 patients with HPV-related cancers.

Repertoires were sampled multiple times during chemoradiotherapy, which allowed clonal expansion in the tumor microenvironment to be followed. The CDR3 goes from the cysteine to the phenylalanine over 17 residues. The DNA shown is the 51-base CDR3, in frame from base 1. From a lookup of the germline V gene, CDR1 and CDR2 are SQVTM and ANQGSEA. Ends trimmed: V by 6 bases, J by 7 bases; bases unmatched to a gene: 19. Library preparation used the immunoSEQ multiplex PCR assay. TCRdb carries this immuneACCESS record with in-frame sequences only. Its versions omit some clonotypes, under half of them owing to an unresolved V gene in the studies checked, with the rest unexplained. The sample table contains about 1,800 clones; only one count was recorded for 80% to 90% of them. Together, the top ten hold approximately 9.5% of the sample. Results the study describes overall, beyond this receptor: In HPV16-positive patients, expansion of HPV-responsive T cells during chemoradiotherapy was found to be associated with improved recurrence-free survival. The functional definition of HPV-specific T cells was derived from only a couple of HPV16-positive patients, and the survival association was reported for HPV16-positive patients. Expansion of candidate HPV-specific clones and E7-related TCR motifs was observed in the tumor microenvironment during treatment, whereas no such expansion was observed for non-HPV-specific T cells.

Recombination joined TRBV29-1 with TRBJ2-1; 9 central bases correspond to TRBD1. The TCR originated in a human donor with HPV-associated anogenital cancer. The source was tumor tissue, collected from a patient who underwent chemoradiotherapy. The bases read TGCAGCGTCGTATCCATCTCCGGGACAGGGTCAGGAAATGAGCAGTTCTTC. Its product reads: CSVVSISGTGSGNEQFF.